The rows below give T cell receptor beta chains drawn from one sample of a study of blood T cell repertoires in COVID-19. Generated by immunoSEQ multiplex PCR, the TCRdb table keeps only in-frame clones and is missing some. The profile covers 75,000 to 100,000 clones, with approximately 77% appearing a single time and approximately 9.3% taken by the ten largest. The sequenced material came from peripheral blood. The receptors stem from a woman older than 75 with acute or convalescent COVID-19. Both conserved end residues are part of each CDR3. The D gene is left open where the match is weak. A clone size is listed for some rows: how often the clone was seen (once, few, many), or a class if it is expanded.

d_call,cdr3_length,clone_size,v_call,j_call,cdr3_nt,cdr3_aa
TRBD1,15,-,TRBV6-6,TRBJ1-2,TGTGCCAGCCTCCTTCCGGACAGGGTTCAGGAGGGCTACACCTTC,CASLLPDRVQEGYTF
-,14,-,TRBV30,TRBJ2-2,TGTGCCTGGAATCCGACAGGGAACACCGGGGAGCTGTTTTTT,CAWNPTGNTGELFF
-,15,few,TRBV7-9,TRBJ1-1,TGTGCCAGCACCTCAGTCGGGGGAAAGGACACTGAAGCTTTCTTT,CASTSVGGKDTEAFF
TRBD1,16,-,TRBV28,TRBJ1-2,TGTGCCAGCAGTACAGGGGGCGGGGGAGCTAACTATGGCTACACCTTC,CASSTGGGGANYGYTF
TRBD2,14,-,TRBV7-2,TRBJ2-1,TGTGCCAGCAGCTTAGGGACTAGCTTAGCTGAGCAGTTCTTC,CASSLGTSLAEQFF
-,12,-,TRBV21-1,TRBJ2-7,TGTGCCAGCAGTATAGTTGGCTACGAGCAGTACTTC,CASSIVGYEQYF
-,15,-,TRBV6-6,TRBJ1-4,TGTGCCAGCAGTTACTCGTCGCCAGCGAATGAAAAACTGTTTTTT,CASSYSSPANEKLFF
TRBD1,15,-,TRBV11-2,TRBJ2-2,TGTGCCAGCAGCTTGGGGACAGGGGATGCCGGGGAGCTGTTTTTT,CASSLGTGDAGELFF
-,14,-,TRBV5-5,TRBJ2-1,TGTGCCAGCAGCCTGGGAGGTTCCTACAATGAGCAGTTCTTC,CASSLGGSYNEQFF
-,13,few,TRBV29-1,TRBJ1-1,TGCAGCGCCGCGGGGGGGAAGGACACTGAAGCTTTCTTT,CSAAGGKDTEAFF
TRBD2,17,-,TRBV5-4,TRBJ2-2,TGTGCCAGCAGCCGTCTCAGCGGGACTGACCTGAGGGGGGAGCTGTTTTTT,CASSRLSGTDLRGELFF
TRBD2,16,-,TRBV10-2,TRBJ2-3,TGCGCCAGCAGTGAAGGTAGCGGGGGCCTCACAGATACGCAGTATTTT,CASSEGSGGLTDTQYF
-,15,-,TRBV5-1,TRBJ2-5,TGCGCCAGCAGCTCCGGGGGACAGATTCAAGAGACCCAGTACTTC,CASSSGGQIQETQYF
-,11,many,TRBV2,TRBJ2-7,TGTGCCAGCACCCAGGGTTACGAGCAGTACTTC,CASTQGYEQYF
TRBD1,12,-,TRBV29-1,TRBJ2-7,TGCAGCTTCGACGACAGGGGAGGCGAGCAGTACTTC,CSFDDRGGEQYF
-,14,-,TRBV9,TRBJ1-4,TGTGCCAGCAGCGCGGGACACCGAAATGAAAAACTGTTTTTT,CASSAGHRNEKLFF
TRBD1,14,-,TRBV19,TRBJ1-5,TGTGCCAGTAGTATACCCGCAGGGGGCGAGCCCCAGCATTTT,CASSIPAGGEPQHF
TRBD2,18,once,TRBV18,TRBJ2-7,TGTGCCAGCTCACCCATTTTCATGCAGCGGGAGGTGTGGGGCGAGCAGTACTTC,CASSPIFMQREVWGEQYF
TRBD1,17,-,TRBV13,TRBJ2-2,TGTGCCAGCAGCTTAGGGGGACAGGGGGCCTATCTCGGGGAGCTGTTTTTT,CASSLGGQGAYLGELFF
TRBD1,14,-,TRBV14,TRBJ1-2,TGTGCCAGCAGCTCCCGGGACAGGGTAGGGGGCTACACCTTC,CASSSRDRVGGYTF
TRBD1,16,-,TRBV3-1/TRBV3-2,TRBJ1-2,TGTGCCAGCAGCCTGGGACAGGGAAGTACGGTCTATGGCTACACCTTC,CASSLGQGSTVYGYTF
-,14,-,TRBV27,TRBJ2-5,TGTGCCAGCAGTTTAGGCCAGGGGAGAGAGACCCAGTACTTC,CASSLGQGRETQYF
-,12,-,TRBV6-2/TRBV6-3,TRBJ1-5,TGTGCCAGCAGTTACAGCTATCAGCCCCAGCATTTT,CASSYSYQPQHF
TRBD1,18,-,TRBV18,TRBJ1-2,TGTGCCAGCTCACCGCAACGGGACAGTCGGTATGAGAGCTATGGCTACACCTTC,CASSPQRDSRYESYGYTF
TRBD1,13,few,TRBV27,TRBJ1-2,TGTGCCAGCACTGGGACAGGTGGCTATGGCTACACCTTC,CASTGTGGYGYTF
TRBD1,15,once,TRBV28,TRBJ1-4,TGTGCCAGCAGTTTAGGGGACAGGGATAATGAAAAACTGTTTTTT,CASSLGDRDNEKLFF
-,14,-,TRBV6-5,TRBJ2-7,TGTGCCAGCAGCCAGGGCTCTCAAGGCCACGAGCAGTACTTC,CASSQGSQGHEQYF
TRBD2,15,-,TRBV9,TRBJ2-1,TGTGCCAGCAGCGTAGAGCCTAGCGGGGTGGGTGAGCAGTTCTTC,CASSVEPSGVGEQFF
-,15,few,TRBV13,TRBJ2-7,TGTGCCAGCAGCTTAAAGGGACTTAGCTCCTACGAGCAGTACTTC,CASSLKGLSSYEQYF
-,16,-,TRBV3-1/TRBV3-2,TRBJ2-1,TGTGCCAGCAGCCAAGATTTCCGACAGGCCAACAATGAGCAGTTCTTC,CASSQDFRQANNEQFF
TRBD1,15,few,TRBV11-2,TRBJ1-2,TGTGCCAGCAGACGCCCCGGGACAGGGGTTTTTGGCTACACCTTC,CASRRPGTGVFGYTF
TRBD1,13,-,TRBV19,TRBJ1-2,TGTGCCAGTAGGCCCCGGACAGGGCATGGCTACACCTTC,CASRPRTGHGYTF
-,16,-,TRBV18,TRBJ1-4,TGTGCCAGCTCCCTTAACCCCGGGACGGAGGGGGAAAAACTGTTTTTT,CASSLNPGTEGEKLFF
TRBD1,13,-,TRBV7-7,TRBJ1-1,TGTGCTAGCAGCTTAGACAGGGACACTGAAGCTTTCTTT,CASSLDRDTEAFF
-,15,-,TRBV19,TRBJ1-6,TGTGCCAGTACCAACGACAACTCCTATAATTCACCCCTCCACTTT,CASTNDNSYNSPLHF
TRBD1,15,-,TRBV19,TRBJ2-1,TGTGCCAGTAGTCCCGGGACAGGGAGAGTTAATGAGCAGTTCTTC,CASSPGTGRVNEQFF
TRBD2,15,-,TRBV4-2,TRBJ2-7,TGTGCCAGCAGCCAAGCTCAAGGGACTACCTACGAGCAGTACTTC,CASSQAQGTTYEQYF
TRBD1,15,-,TRBV7-9,TRBJ2-1,TGTGCCAGCAGCTTAGGGGTAGTCAGGGGGTCTGAGCAGTTCTTC,CASSLGVVRGSEQFF
TRBD1,12,medium-sized,TRBV18,TRBJ1-1,TGTGCCAGCTCACTCGCAGGGGGAGAAGCTTTCTTT,CASSLAGGEAFF
-,14,-,TRBV19,TRBJ1-1,TGTGCCAGTAGAGGGACTTATTTTGGGACTGAAGCTTTCTTT,CASRGTYFGTEAFF
TRBD2,17,-,TRBV6-2/TRBV6-3,TRBJ2-5,TGTGCCAGCAGTTACGGTGGTAGCGGGAGGGCCTGGGAGACCCAGTACTTC,CASSYGGSGRAWETQYF
-,14,-,TRBV5-6,TRBJ2-3,TGTGCCAGCAGCTCTCGGGGATTCACAGATACGCAGTATTTT,CASSSRGFTDTQYF
-,13,-,TRBV6-6,TRBJ2-5,TGTGCCAGCAGTTACGAGGTGAGGGAGACCCAGTACTTC,CASSYEVRETQYF
TRBD2,16,-,TRBV9,TRBJ2-1,TGTGCCAGCAGCGTAGGAGGGACTAACTCCTACAATGAGCAGTTCTTC,CASSVGGTNSYNEQFF
-,14,-,TRBV19,TRBJ1-1,TGTGCCAGTAGTAAAAACGGACAGCACACTGAAGCTTTCTTT,CASSKNGQHTEAFF
TRBD2,16,few,TRBV9,TRBJ2-7,TGTGCCAGCAGCTCCGGGGGGGCCCTAAGCTCCTACGAGCAGTACTTC,CASSSGGALSSYEQYF
TRBD1,17,-,TRBV7-9,TRBJ1-2,TGTGCCAGCAGCGCTCTCCTCCCCCGCGGGACAGACTATGGCTACACCTTC,CASSALLPRGTDYGYTF
TRBD1,14,-,TRBV5-1,TRBJ2-5,TGCGCCAGCAGCCCGGGACAGGCAAAAGAGACCCAGTACTTC,CASSPGQAKETQYF
-,13,-,TRBV5-5,TRBJ2-7,TGTGCCAGCAGCTTGGCGACAGCCTACGAGCAGTACTTC,CASSLATAYEQYF
-,15,few,TRBV5-6,TRBJ2-7,TGTGCCAGCAGCCTACTATCATACTCTCCGGACGAGCAGTACTTC,CASSLLSYSPDEQYF
-,13,-,TRBV7-3,TRBJ2-2,TGTGCCAGCAGCTTAAGCGGGTCCGGGGAGCTGTTTTTT,CASSLSGSGELFF
-,14,few,TRBV4-3,TRBJ1-4,TGCGCCAGCAGCACAGGACAAGCTAATGAAAAACTGTTTTTT,CASSTGQANEKLFF
-,14,-,TRBV7-2,TRBJ2-3,TGTGCCAGTCTAGAGGTCCCCCCTACAGATACGCAGTATTTT,CASLEVPPTDTQYF